This passage covers 18 T cell receptor beta chains from one sample sequenced in a study of identical twins. In TCRdb, the 5' RACE reads were re-called with MiXCR into one record per CDR3 protein. Here the sample spans a few hundred thousand distinct CDR3 sequences, about 8.3% being singletons. Separately, the same data were catalogued under a study of yellow fever vaccine responses in identical twins.

The specimen sequenced was CD8+ T cells sorted from blood. The source of these receptors is a woman aged 18-29 years in good health.

This clonotype has more than one count but fewer than ten. This chain joins TRBV4-3 and TRBJ2-6; D tentatively reads TRBD1 or TRBD2 (5 bases each). Germline V gene lookup returns CDR1 LGHNA and CDR2 YSLEER. Trimming stripped 4 bases from V and 0 bases from J, with 16 bases between. The length of the CDR3 is 18 residues. The CDR3 DNA reads TGCGCCAGCAGCCTCACCGGGACGGAATACTCTGGGGCCAACGTCCTGACTTTC. This translates into CASSLTGTEYSGANVLTF.

There are a few counts of this clonotype. The CDR3 sequence is CSARGPWVATLYEQYF. The CDR3 DNA follows: TGCAGTGCTAGAGGGCCCTGGGTAGCGACCCTCTACGAGCAGTACTTC. This chain links TRBV20-1 with TRBJ2-7; TRBD2 is a possible D gene (5 bases). Germline V CDR1 and CDR2: DFQATT, SNEGSKA (reference sequence). V dropped 1 base and J dropped 3 bases, with 19 bases sitting between them. The CDR3 sequence is 16 residues long.

This clonotype was detected a few times. The chain combines TRBV10-2 with TRBJ1-4; possibly TRBD1 for D (6 bases). V dropped 5 bases and J dropped 7 bases, with 17 bases sitting between them. The CDR3 sequence is 15 residues long. Germline V lookup: CDR1 WSHSY, CDR2 SAAADI. For the CDR3, the DNA is TGCGCCAGCAGTTTGGGAGAGGGGGACTCTGAAAAACTGTTTTTT. Its translation is CASSLGEGDSEKLFF.

The J gene is TRBJ2-7, the V gene TRBV20-1, with a weak D call TRBD1 (6 bases). With 6 bases removed from V and 0 bases from J, the gap between germline ends came to 18 bases. Looked up from germline, CDR1 is DFQATT and CDR2 is SNEGSKA (reference sequence). The CDR3 spans 15 residues. CDR3 sequence: CSAPDPRDTSYEQYF. As DNA, the CDR3 is TGCAGTGCACCTGATCCACGGGACACCTCCTACGAGCAGTACTTC.

The sample holds a few counts of this clonotype. The CDR3, as DNA: TGTGCCAGCAGTGTGGTTTGGGAGACCCAGTACTTC. This codes for CASSVVWETQYF. The chain couples TRBV25-1 to TRBJ2-5; D is unresolved. Germline V gives CDR1 MGHDK, CDR2 SYGVNS. This CDR3 region has 12 residues. With 4 bases removed from V and 5 bases from J, the gap between germline ends came to 8 bases.

This rearrangement joins TRBV20-1 to TRBJ2-7; D remains unclear. Germline V lookup: CDR1 DFQATT, CDR2 SNEGSKA (reference sequence). The V gene lost 0 bases and the J gene lost 2 bases, with 17 bases spanning the gap. The CDR3 has 16 amino acids. The CDR3 protein is CSARDFWSGRAYEQYF. As DNA, the CDR3 is TGCAGTGCTAGAGATTTTTGGAGTGGAAGGGCCTACGAGCAGTACTTC.

This clonotype was observed many times. V and J are TRBV28 and TRBJ2-3; TRBD1 matches 11 bases. V shed 5 bases and J 6 bases; nucleotides not matched to a gene: 7. The CDR3 has 15 amino acids. Per germline, CDR1 MDHEN and CDR2 SYDVKM. In DNA form, the CDR3 reads TGTGCCAGCAGTCCTGGACAGGGGGCGGGGGATACGCAGTATTTT. Encoded protein: CASSPGQGAGDTQYF.

The V and J genes are TRBV7-9 and TRBJ2-7; 10 bases agree with TRBD2. J was trimmed by 3 bases and V by 4 bases; bases with no gene match: 6. Germline CDR1 SEHNR, CDR2 FQNEAQ (reference sequence). The length of the CDR3 is 15 residues. CDR3 protein: CASSSLPSGGYEQYF. The DNA for the CDR3 is TGTGCCAGCAGCTCTCTTCCTAGCGGGGGCTACGAGCAGTACTTC. The full variable domain, its missing parts supplied by reference TRBV7-9 and TRBJ2-7, is DTGVSQNPRHKITKRGQNVTFRCDPISEHNRLYWYRQTLGQGPEFLTYFQNEAQLEKSRLLSDRFSAERPKGSFSTLEIQRTEQGDSAMYLCASSSLPSGGYEQYFGPGTRLTVT.

The table lists this clonotype with a few counts. The genes are TRBV7-3 and TRBJ2-1; the D is unclear. The ends were cut back, 1 base at V and 7 bases at J, with 8 bases in the middle. Germline V lookup: CDR1 SGHTA, CDR2 FQGTGA. The CDR3 runs to 13 residues. The CDR3 is CASSLNAANEQFF. CDR3 bases: TGTGCCAGCAGCTTAAACGCGGCTAATGAGCAGTTCTTC. The full variable domain, with the rest looked up from reference TRBV7-3 and TRBJ2-1, is GAGVSQTPSNKVTEKGKYVELRCDPISGHTALYWYRQSLGQGPEFLIYFQGTGAADDSGLPNDRFFAVRPEGSVSTLKIQRTERGDSAVYLCASSLNAANEQFFGPGTRLTVL.

This clonotype was observed once. The rearrangement joins TRBV6-2 or TRBV6-3 to TRBJ2-1; 7 bases fit TRBD1. In germline, CDR1 is MNHEY, CDR2 SVGEGT. J was trimmed by 0 bases and V by 4 bases; bases with no gene match: 3. This CDR3 contains 15 residues. In DNA form, the CDR3 reads TGTGCCAGCAGTTCCACAGGGGACTCCTACAATGAGCAGTTCTTC. Amino acids: CASSSTGDSYNEQFF.

This clonotype turned up a few times. The J gene is TRBJ2-1, the V gene TRBV12-3 or TRBV12-4; the D call may be TRBD1 or TRBD2 (5 bases each). V lost 5 bases to trimming and J lost 3 bases, with 17 bases between them. The CDR3 spans 16 residues. Written as DNA, the CDR3 is TGTGCCAGCAGTCTAGTTAGGGACGGATTCTACAATGAGCAGTTCTTC. It yields the protein CASSLVRDGFYNEQFF.

This clonotype was recorded a few times. The gene calls are TRBV27 and TRBJ1-2; TRBD1 matches at 7 bases. Germline V gene lookup returns CDR1 MNHEY and CDR2 SMNVEV (reference sequence). V dropped 4 bases and J dropped 3; count of bases not matched to a gene: 11. The CDR3 has 16 amino acids. CDR3 nucleotides: TGTGCCAGCAGTTCTAATACCCCGGGACAGTACTATGGCTACACCTTC. Translating it yields CASSSNTPGQYYGYTF.

J is TRBJ2-1 and V is TRBV29-1; TRBD2 matches 9 bases. In germline, CDR1 is SQVTM, CDR2 ANQGSEA. This CDR3 region has 13 residues. Trimming at V came to 5 bases and at J to 6 bases, leaving 5 bases not matched to a gene. CDR3 in amino acids: CSVLPSGTNEQFF. The CDR3 DNA follows: TGCAGCGTTCTCCCTAGCGGGACCAATGAGCAGTTCTTC.

Ten or more counts support this clonotype. The V call is TRBV6-5, the J call TRBJ2-1, with 9 bases matching TRBD2. Trimming at V came to 4 bases and at J to 0 bases, leaving 4 bases not matched to a gene. The CDR3 length is 16 residues. Germline V gene sequence: CDR1 MNHEY, CDR2 SVGAGI. CDR3 residues: CASSFGSGGSYNEQFF. DNA of the CDR3: TGTGCCAGCAGTTTTGGTAGCGGGGGCTCCTACAATGAGCAGTTCTTC.

This clonotype was counted a few times. The rearrangement joins TRBV12-3 or TRBV12-4 to TRBJ1-4, with D unclear. This CDR3 is built from 11 residues. The germline V and J ends were trimmed by 3 bases and 12 bases, with 8 bases remaining between them. CDR3 region: CASSFDIELFF. The CDR3 DNA reads as TGTGCCAGCAGTTTTGACATTGAACTGTTTTTT.

The chain has TRBV20-1 and TRBJ1-5, with a possible D match to TRBD1 (5 bases). This CDR3 has 15 residues. Trimming took 0 bases from V and 5 from J, leaving 14 bases between them. Germline CDR1 DFQATT, CDR2 SNEGSKA (reference sequence). CDR3 DNA: TGCAGTGCTAGAGATCAAGTTCTAGGGGATCAGCCCCAGCATTTT. Its translation is CSARDQVLGDQPQHF.

The chain uses TRBV20-1 and TRBJ2-1, with 13 bases that match TRBD2. The CDR3 loop spans 15 amino acids. The J segment lost 7 bases and the V segment lost 0 bases, leaving 3 bases of the junction unmatched. CDR1 and CDR2 from the germline V gene are DFQATT and SNEGSKA (reference sequence). The CDR3 region is CSARDLLAGGNEQFF. For the CDR3, the DNA is TGCAGTGCTAGAGATCTACTAGCGGGGGGGAATGAGCAGTTCTTC.

The V call is TRBV5-1, the J call TRBJ2-7; D is perhaps TRBD2 (5 bases). V lost 1 base, J lost 6 bases, and 20 bases lay in between. The CDR3 runs 16 residues. Germline V gene lookup returns CDR1 SGHRS and CDR2 YFSETQ. CDR3 residues: CASSLPRTLDTGEQYF. DNA of the CDR3: TGCGCCAGCAGCTTGCCTCGGACTCTAGACACCGGCGAGCAGTACTTC.